This passage covers 23 T cell receptor beta chains from one sample sequenced in a study of blood T cell repertoires in COVID-19. TCRdb's copy holds only in-frame clones and misses some; the assay was immunoSEQ multiplex PCR. The sample has approximately 490,000 clones; roughly 87% are singletons. Sequencing was performed on PBMCs or T cells enriched from blood (not recorded which). The receptors originated from a woman between 18 and 30 years old who had recovered from COVID-19.

The rearrangement joins TRBV11-2 to TRBJ2-5; 8 nucleotides agree with TRBD1. With V trimmed by 3 bases and J by 5 bases, 8 bases remained unmatched. This CDR3 region has 15 residues. The germline CDR1 and CDR2 sequences are SGHAT and FQNNGV. The CDR3 DNA reads TGTGCCAGCAGCTTTGGACAGGGTCTAAAGGAGACCCAGTACTTC. Translating it yields CASSFGQGLKETQYF. Full variable domain (missing parts from reference TRBV11-2 and TRBJ2-5): EAGVAQSPRYKIIEKRQSVAFWCNPISGHATLYWYQQILGQGPKLLIQFQNNGVVDDSQLPKDRFSAERLKGVDSTLKIQPAKLEDSAVYLCASSFGQGLKETQYFGPGTRLLVL.

The chain has TRBV30 and TRBJ1-3, with 7 bases aligning to TRBD1. The V and J ends lost 0 bases and 4 bases, in that order; junction bases with no gene match: 3. The length of the CDR3 is 14 residues. The V gene's germline CDR1 is GTSNPN and CDR2 SVGIG (reference sequence). CDR3 loop: CAWSVAGGGNTIYF. The CDR3 region has the DNA TGTGCCTGGAGTGTAGCAGGGGGAGGAAACACCATATATTTT. The complete variable domain, with remaining parts taken from reference TRBV30 and TRBJ1-3, reads SQTIHQWPATLVQPVGSPLSLECTVEGTSNPNLYWYRQAAGRGLQLLFYSVGIGQISSEVPQNLSASRPQDRQFILSSKKLLLSDSGFYLCAWSVAGGGNTIYFGEGSWLTVV.

This clone showed up just once. V gene TRBV5-1 combines with J gene TRBJ1-1; D is perhaps TRBD1 (6 bases). Trimming took 0 bases from V and 8 from J, leaving 20 bases between them. The CDR3 spans 16 residues. Germline V gene sequence: CDR1 SGHRS, CDR2 YFSETQ. The CDR3 loop reads CASSLAPSGGPSEAFF. The CDR3 nucleotides are TGCGCCAGCAGCTTGGCGCCTAGCGGGGGGCCCTCGGAAGCTTTCTTT.

The J gene is TRBJ1-4, the V gene TRBV4-1, with TRBD1 matching over 9 bases. This CDR3 is 15 amino acids long. Germline trimming cut 4 bases from V and 9 bases from J; bases unmatched to any gene: 9. Germline CDR1 reads MGHRA; CDR2 reads YSYEKL. CDR3 coding DNA: TGCGCCAGCAGCCCCGTGGGGACAGGGTGGAAAAAACTGTTTTTT. It translates to CASSPVGTGWKKLFF.

This chain joins TRBV18 and TRBJ1-6; D not resolved. The V gene lost 2 bases and the J gene lost 7 bases, with 9 bases spanning the gap. Per germline, CDR1 KGHSH and CDR2 LQKENI. The CDR3 sequence is 14 residues long. This CDR3 reads CASSPEGGNSPLHF. The CDR3 nucleotides are TGTGCCAGCTCACCAGAGGGAGGGAATTCACCCCTCCACTTT.

This clone was observed a handful of times. The chain joins TRBV3-1 (or the pseudogene TRBV3-2) to TRBJ2-3, with 7 bases lining up with TRBD2. The CDR3 runs 16 residues. Germline V gene lookup returns CDR1 LGHDT and CDR2 YNNKEL (reference sequence). The ends lost 2 bases at V and 6 bases at J; junction bases unmatched: 11. The CDR3 here is CASSQLLSGDGDTQYF. The CDR3 DNA reads as TGTGCCAGCAGCCAACTACTGAGCGGGGACGGGGATACGCAGTATTTT.

The genes are TRBV30 and TRBJ1-5; perhaps TRBD1 as D (5 bases). Germline CDR1 reads GTSNPN; CDR2 reads SVGIG (reference sequence). Trimming took 3 bases from V and 4 from J, leaving 13 bases between them. The CDR3 length is 14 residues. The CDR3 protein is CAWRRGGRNQPQHF. In nucleotides, the CDR3 is TGTGCCTGGAGAAGGGGTGGTAGGAATCAGCCCCAGCATTTT.

The genes are TRBV13 and TRBJ2-5; 9 bases map to TRBD1. The CDR3 covers 15 residues. Losses at the gene ends were 4 bases for V and 5 bases for J; bases not matched to a gene: 8. Germline values: CDR1 PRHDT, CDR2 FYEKMQ (reference sequence). CDR3 in amino acids: CASSSDRGMRETQYF. The DNA for the CDR3 is TGTGCCAGCAGCTCAGACAGGGGGATGCGGGAGACCCAGTACTTC.

This chain connects TRBV29-1 to TRBJ2-2, with D uncertain. Trimming cost V 4 bases and J 5 bases, with 11 bases left between them. The CDR3 length is 13 residues. In germline, CDR1 is SQVTM, CDR2 ANQGSEA. The CDR3 region is CSVVTLLTGELFF. For the CDR3, the DNA is TGCAGCGTTGTGACACTCTTAACCGGGGAGCTGTTTTTT.

The chain carries TRBV6-5 and TRBJ2-5; 8 nucleotides agree with TRBD2. The CDR3 loop spans 14 amino acids. Germline CDR1 MNHEY, CDR2 SVGAGI. V shed 7 bases, J shed 1 base, and the junction held 5 bases outside the gene matches. CDR3 nucleotide sequence: TGTGCCAGCAAGGTAGCGGGGTTCCAAGAGACCCAGTACTTC. Its translation is CASKVAGFQETQYF.

The chain is built from TRBV4-2 and TRBJ1-5, with D possibly matching TRBD1 (5 bases). Trimming left V 0 bases short and J 9 bases short, with 12 bases between. The CDR3 is 14 amino acids. Germline CDR1 is LGHNA and CDR2 is YNFKEQ. CDR3 protein: CASSQDGAGMPQHF. As DNA, the CDR3 is TGTGCCAGCAGCCAAGATGGGGCAGGGATGCCCCAGCATTTT.

The rearrangement joins TRBV28 to TRBJ2-5; the match to TRBD1 covers 7 bases. Unmatched junction bases numbered 7, after V lost 8 bases and J lost 4 bases. This CDR3 region has 13 residues. The germline V gene has CDR1 MDHEN and CDR2 SYDVKM. This chain's CDR3 is CASSDRVRETQYF. CDR3 nucleotide sequence: TGTGCCAGCTCCGACAGGGTGAGAGAGACCCAGTACTTC.

This clone has only a few counts. This chain links TRBV10-3 with TRBJ1-1; 9 positions agree with TRBD1. Germline CDR1 ENHRY, CDR2 SYGVKD. CDR3 length equals 13 residues. The J segment lost 8 bases and the V segment lost 6 bases, leaving 7 bases of the junction unmatched. The CDR3 region is CAISPQGQGEAFF. CDR3 in DNA: TGTGCCATCAGCCCCCAGGGACAGGGAGAAGCTTTCTTT.

The chain has TRBV28 and TRBJ1-5, with 9 positions matching TRBD1. The CDR3 covers 15 residues. Germline V gene data show CDR1 as MDHEN and CDR2 as SYDVKM. V lost 5 bases and J lost 7; bases outside the gene matches: 9. The CDR3 is CASSVTGTGRQPQHF. In nucleotides, the CDR3 is TGTGCCAGCAGTGTGACCGGGACAGGGCGACAGCCCCAGCATTTT.

The chain employs TRBV7-2 and TRBJ1-5; D may be TRBD1 (5 bases). V was trimmed by 3 bases and J by 5 bases, leaving 14 bases between them. In germline, CDR1 is SGHTA, CDR2 FQGNSA. The CDR3 has 15 amino acids. In DNA, the CDR3 is TGTGCCAGCAGCTTGGGGGGTTTACGTTATCAGCCCCAGCATTTT. It codes for CASSLGGLRYQPQHF.

The chain links TRBV5-4 to TRBJ2-3; D may be TRBD1 (6 bases). CDR1 is SGHNT, CDR2 YYREEE, per germline (reference sequence). This CDR3 comprises 15 residues. Trimming left V 4 bases short and J 2 bases short, with 14 bases between. This CDR3 is CASSPTTGPTDTQYF. The CDR3 nucleotides read TGTGCCAGCAGCCCGACGACAGGCCCCACAGATACGCAGTATTTT. The variable domain in full, completed from reference TRBV5-4 and TRBJ2-3, reads ETGVTQSPTHLIKTRGQQVTLRCSSQSGHNTVSWYQQALGQGPQFIFQYYREEENGRGNFPPRFSGLQFPNYSSELNVNALELDDSALYLCASSPTTGPTDTQYFGPGTRLTVL.

The chain links TRBV27 to TRBJ1-1; perhaps TRBD1 as D (5 bases). Trimming cost V 3 bases and J 1 base, with 12 bases left between them. The CDR3 is 15 amino acids. Per germline, CDR1 MNHEY and CDR2 SMNVEV (reference sequence). The CDR3 bases are TGTGCCAGCAGTTTGGATTATAGGGGGAACACTGAAGCTTTCTTT. Translating gives CASSLDYRGNTEAFF.

V gene TRBV19 combines with J gene TRBJ1-2; D call uncertain. V was shortened by 6 bases and J by 6 bases, with 17 bases between the two germline ends. Germline CDR1 reads LNHDA; CDR2 reads SQIVND (reference sequence). CDR3 size: 14 residues. DNA of the CDR3: TGTGCCAGTAGCCCCCCCTGGCAGGAGGATGGCTACACCTTC. Translated: CASSPPWQEDGYTF.

The rearrangement links TRBV2 to TRBJ1-6; 7 nucleotides agree with TRBD1. This CDR3 has 19 residues. Germline loops: CDR1 SNHLY, CDR2 FYNNEI. Trimming took 0 bases from V and 7 from J; bases not matched to a gene: 15. The CDR3 nucleotides are TGTGCCAGCAGTGAAGCGATTGGAGATCTGCAGGGGGGAAATTCACCCCTCCACTTT. It translates to CASSEAIGDLQGGNSPLHF.

This chain's CDR3 is CASSPTRTRTEAFF. The CDR3 nucleotides read TGTGCCAGTAGTCCTACACGAACGAGGACTGAAGCTTTCTTT. V usage is TRBV19 and J usage is TRBJ1-1; no clear D. The V end lost 5 bases, the J end lost 5 bases, and 15 bases lay between the germline ends. CDR1 and CDR2 from the germline V gene are LNHDA and SQIVND (reference sequence). This CDR3 is built from 14 residues.

The V gene is TRBV3-1 (or the pseudogene TRBV3-2), the J gene TRBJ2-5, with a weak D call TRBD2 (5 bases). The CDR3 spans 15 residues. V lost 4 bases to trimming and J lost 0 bases, with 12 bases between them. The germline V gene encodes CDR1 LGHDT and CDR2 YNNKEL (reference sequence). The CDR3: CASSRRLAYQETQYF. The CDR3 DNA follows: TGTGCCAGCAGCCGAAGGCTAGCCTACCAAGAGACCCAGTACTTC.

The rearrangement joins TRBV7-2 to TRBJ1-2; maybe TRBD1 (5 bases). The CDR3 runs 14 residues. V lost 1 base to trimming and J lost 3 bases, with 9 bases between them. Germline lookup yields CDR1 SGHTA and CDR2 FQGNSA. The DNA for the CDR3 is TGTGCCAGCAGCTTAGGGGGGGTTGACTATGGCTACACCTTC. Translation gives CASSLGGVDYGYTF. Based on the CDR3 plus reference TRBV7-2 and TRBJ1-2, the full variable domain is GAGVSQSPSNKVTEKGKDVELRCDPISGHTALYWYRQSLGQGLEFLIYFQGNSAPDKSGLPSDRFSAERTGGSVSTLTIQRTQQEDSAVYLCASSLGGVDYGYTFGSGTRLTVV.

This chain connects TRBV19 to TRBJ1-4; D is uncertain. CDR3 length: 14 residues. V lost 3 bases and J 8 bases, leaving 13 bases between the germline ends. Germline CDR1 is LNHDA and CDR2 is SQIVND (reference sequence). The CDR3 region is CASSMRRIEEKLFF. The CDR3 DNA follows: TGTGCCAGTAGTATGCGGCGGATAGAGGAAAAACTGTTTTTT.